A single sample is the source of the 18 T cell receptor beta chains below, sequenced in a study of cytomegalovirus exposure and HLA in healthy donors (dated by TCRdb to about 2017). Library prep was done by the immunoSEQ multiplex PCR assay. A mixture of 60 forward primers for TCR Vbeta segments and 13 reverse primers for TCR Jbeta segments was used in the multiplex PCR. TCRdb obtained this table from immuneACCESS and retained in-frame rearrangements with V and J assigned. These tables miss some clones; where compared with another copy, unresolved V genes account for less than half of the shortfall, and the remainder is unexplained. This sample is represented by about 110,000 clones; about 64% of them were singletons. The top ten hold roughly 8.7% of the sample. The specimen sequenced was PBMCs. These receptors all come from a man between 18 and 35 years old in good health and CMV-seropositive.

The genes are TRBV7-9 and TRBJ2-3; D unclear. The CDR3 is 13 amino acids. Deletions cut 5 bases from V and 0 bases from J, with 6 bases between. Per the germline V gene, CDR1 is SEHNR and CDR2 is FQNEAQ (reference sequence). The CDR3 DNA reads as TGTGCCAGCAGCCCTACTAGCACAGATACGCAGTATTTT. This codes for CASSPTSTDTQYF.

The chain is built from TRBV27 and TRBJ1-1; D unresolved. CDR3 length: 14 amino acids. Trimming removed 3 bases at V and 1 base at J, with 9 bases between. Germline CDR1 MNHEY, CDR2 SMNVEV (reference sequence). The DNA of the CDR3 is TGTGCCAGCAGTTTTGGGCAGCAGAACACTGAAGCTTTCTTT. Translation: CASSFGQQNTEAFF.

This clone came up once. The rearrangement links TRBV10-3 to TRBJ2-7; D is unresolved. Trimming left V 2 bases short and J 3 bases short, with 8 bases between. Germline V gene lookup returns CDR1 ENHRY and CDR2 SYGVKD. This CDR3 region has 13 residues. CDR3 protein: CAISETASYEQYV. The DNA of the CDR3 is TGTGCCATCAGTGAGACGGCTAGCTACGAGCAGTACGTC.

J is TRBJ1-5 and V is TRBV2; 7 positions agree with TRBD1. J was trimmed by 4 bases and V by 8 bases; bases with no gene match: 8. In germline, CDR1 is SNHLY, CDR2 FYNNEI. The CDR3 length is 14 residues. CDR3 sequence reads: CASRGGGGNQPQHF. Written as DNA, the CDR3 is TGTGCCAGCCGAGGGGGCGGTGGGAATCAGCCCCAGCATTTT.

CDR3 nucleotide sequence: TGTGCCACCAGCAGGGACCGCAGACTAGCGGGGGGGTTAACAGATACGCAGTATTTT. Protein product: CATSRDRRLAGGLTDTQYF. The chain joins TRBV15 to TRBJ2-3, with 14 bases that match TRBD2. V lost 3 bases to trimming and J lost 3 bases; unmatched junction nucleotides: 11. The CDR3 runs to 19 residues. Germline assignment: CDR1 LNHNV and CDR2 YYDKDF (reference sequence). Complete variable domain (other parts from reference TRBV15 and TRBJ2-3): DAMVIQNPRYQVTQFGKPVTLSCSQTLNHNVMYWYQQKSSQAPKLLFHYYDKDFNNEADTPDNFQSRRPNTSFCFLDIRSPGLGDTAMYLCATSRDRRLAGGLTDTQYFGPGTRLTVL.

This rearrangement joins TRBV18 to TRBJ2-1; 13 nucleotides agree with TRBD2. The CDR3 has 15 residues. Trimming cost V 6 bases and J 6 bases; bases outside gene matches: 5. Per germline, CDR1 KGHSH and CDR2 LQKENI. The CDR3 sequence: CASSLGTSGANEQFF. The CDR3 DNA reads TGTGCCAGCTCTCTCGGGACTAGCGGGGCCAATGAGCAGTTCTTC.

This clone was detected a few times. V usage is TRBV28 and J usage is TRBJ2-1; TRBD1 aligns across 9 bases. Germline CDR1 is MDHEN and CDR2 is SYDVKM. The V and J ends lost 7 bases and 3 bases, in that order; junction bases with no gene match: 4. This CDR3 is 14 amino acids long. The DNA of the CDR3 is TGTGCCAGCATAAACAGGGGGCGCTACAATGAGCAGTTCTTC. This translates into CASINRGRYNEQFF.

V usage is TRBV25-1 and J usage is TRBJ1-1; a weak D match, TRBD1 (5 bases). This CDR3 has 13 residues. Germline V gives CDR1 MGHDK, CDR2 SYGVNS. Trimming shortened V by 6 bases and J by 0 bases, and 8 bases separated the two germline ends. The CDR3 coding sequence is TGTGCCAGCAGGGGGGGGATGAACACTGAAGCTTTCTTT. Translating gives CASRGGMNTEAFF.

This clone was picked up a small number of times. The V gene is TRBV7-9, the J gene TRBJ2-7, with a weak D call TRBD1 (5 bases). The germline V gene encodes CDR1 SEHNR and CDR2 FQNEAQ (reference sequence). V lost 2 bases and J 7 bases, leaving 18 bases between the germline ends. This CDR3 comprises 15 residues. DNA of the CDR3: TGTGCCAGCAGCTTAAGTGGGGCAGGCTTTTGGGAGCAGTACTTC. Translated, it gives CASSLSGAGFWEQYF.

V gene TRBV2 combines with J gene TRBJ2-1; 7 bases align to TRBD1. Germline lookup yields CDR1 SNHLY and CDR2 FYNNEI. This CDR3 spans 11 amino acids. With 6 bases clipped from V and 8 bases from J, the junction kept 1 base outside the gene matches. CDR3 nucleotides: TGTGCCAGCAGGGACAGGCATGAGCAGTTCTTC. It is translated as CASRDRHEQFF.

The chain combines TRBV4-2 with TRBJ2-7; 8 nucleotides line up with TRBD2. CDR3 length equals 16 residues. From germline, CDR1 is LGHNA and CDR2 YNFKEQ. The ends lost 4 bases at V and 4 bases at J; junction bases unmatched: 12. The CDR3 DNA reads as TGTGCCAGCAGCCCGATTGGGCGGGGGGACCTTTACGAGCAGTACGTC. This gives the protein CASSPIGRGDLYEQYV.

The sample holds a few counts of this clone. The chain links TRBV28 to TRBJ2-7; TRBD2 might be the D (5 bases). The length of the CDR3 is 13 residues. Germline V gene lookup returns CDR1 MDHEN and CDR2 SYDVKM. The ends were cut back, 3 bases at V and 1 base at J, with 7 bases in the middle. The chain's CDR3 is CASSFGVSYEQYV. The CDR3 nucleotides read TGTGCCAGCAGTTTCGGGGTTTCCTACGAGCAGTACGTC.

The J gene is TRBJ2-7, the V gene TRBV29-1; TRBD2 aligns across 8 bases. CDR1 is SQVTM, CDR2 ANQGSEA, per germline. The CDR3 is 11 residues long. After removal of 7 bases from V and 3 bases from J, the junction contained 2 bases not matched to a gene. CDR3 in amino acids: CSAAGGYEQYF. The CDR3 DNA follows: TGCAGCGCCGCGGGGGGCTACGAGCAGTACTTC.

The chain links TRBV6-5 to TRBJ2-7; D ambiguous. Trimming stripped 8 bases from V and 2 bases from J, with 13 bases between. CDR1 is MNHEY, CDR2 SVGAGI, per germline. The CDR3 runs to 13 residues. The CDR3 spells CASARKAPYEQYF. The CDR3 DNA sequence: TGTGCCAGCGCGCGGAAAGCACCCTACGAGCAGTACTTC.

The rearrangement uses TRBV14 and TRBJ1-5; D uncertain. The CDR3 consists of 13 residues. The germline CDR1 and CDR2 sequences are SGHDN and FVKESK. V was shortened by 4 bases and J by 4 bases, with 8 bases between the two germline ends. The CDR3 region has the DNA TGTGCCAGCAGCCCCGGTTTGAATCAGCCCCAGCATTTT. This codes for CASSPGLNQPQHF.

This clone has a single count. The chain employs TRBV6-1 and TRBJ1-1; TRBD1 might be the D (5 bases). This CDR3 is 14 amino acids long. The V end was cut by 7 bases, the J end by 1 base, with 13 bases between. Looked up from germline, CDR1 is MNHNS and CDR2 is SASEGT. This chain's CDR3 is CASNLRRGNTEAFF. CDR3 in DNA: TGTGCCAGCAATCTGAGGAGGGGGAACACTGAAGCTTTCTTT.

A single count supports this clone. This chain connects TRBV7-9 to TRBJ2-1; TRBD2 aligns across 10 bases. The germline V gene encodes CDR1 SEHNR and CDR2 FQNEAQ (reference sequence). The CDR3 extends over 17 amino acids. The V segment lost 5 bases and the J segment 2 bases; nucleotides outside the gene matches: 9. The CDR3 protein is CASSPQRGGSTYNEQFF. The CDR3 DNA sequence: TGTGCCAGCAGCCCTCAGCGGGGGGGCAGTACCTACAATGAGCAGTTCTTC.

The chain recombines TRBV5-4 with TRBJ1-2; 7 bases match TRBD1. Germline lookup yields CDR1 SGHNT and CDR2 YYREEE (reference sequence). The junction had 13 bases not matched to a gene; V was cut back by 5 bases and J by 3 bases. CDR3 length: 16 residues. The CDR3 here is CASSRDPGTGDYGYTF. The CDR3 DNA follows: TGTGCCAGCAGTCGCGACCCGGGAACAGGGGACTATGGCTACACCTTC.